One and the same sample provided the 30 T cell receptor beta chains below, sequenced in a study of blood T cell repertoires in COVID-19. TCRdb's table, derived via immunoSEQ multiplex PCR, lists solely in-frame clones and lacks some. The table lists about 270,000 clones, 81% of them singletons. Sequenced sample: peripheral blood. The receptors come from a woman in her sixties or seventies with active or convalescent COVID-19.

The genes are TRBV10-2 and TRBJ2-2; D gene unclear. Germline CDR1 and CDR2: WSHSY and SAAADI. The germline V and J ends were trimmed by 3 bases and 3 bases, with 2 bases remaining between them. The CDR3 contains 12 residues. The CDR3 is CASSDYTGELFF. As DNA, the CDR3 is TGCGCCAGCAGTGACTACACCGGGGAGCTGTTTTTT.

The gene calls are TRBV6-2 or TRBV6-3 and TRBJ1-1; D not certain. The germline gives CDR1 MNHEY, CDR2 SVGEGT. The CDR3 sequence is 12 residues long. Trimming took 2 bases from V and 6 from J, leaving 7 bases between them. The CDR3 reads CASSYPPAEAFF. The CDR3 region has the DNA TGTGCCAGCAGTTACCCCCCCGCTGAAGCTTTCTTT.

Comments on this clone: A much larger clone differs from this one at a single base, so this may be a read error. The chain uses TRBV6-5 and TRBJ1-3; 7 bases map to TRBD1. The CDR3 is 15 residues long. Germline CDR1 and CDR2: MNHEY and SVGAGI. J was trimmed by 0 bases and V by 6 bases; bases with no gene match: 5. The CDR3 bases are TGTGCCAGCAGCCGACAGGGAAACTCTGGAAACACCATATATTTT. It is translated as CASSRQGNSGNTIYF.

Worth noting for this clone: The same CDR3 arises from other DNA sequences in this sample as well. V and J are TRBV4-2 and TRBJ2-7, with a weak D call TRBD1 (6 bases). This CDR3 is 14 amino acids long. The germline CDR1 and CDR2 sequences are LGHNA and YNFKEQ. Trimming shortened V by 0 bases and J by 4 bases, and 10 bases separated the two germline ends. The CDR3 here is CASSQDLGAYEQYF. CDR3 coding DNA: TGTGCCAGCAGCCAAGATCTGGGGGCTTACGAGCAGTACTTC.

The rearrangement links TRBV27 to TRBJ2-1, with D possibly TRBD2 on 6 matching bases. This CDR3 is 16 amino acids long. V lost 3 bases and J lost 7, with 19 bases in between. Germline V gene sequence: CDR1 MNHEY, CDR2 SMNVEV (reference sequence). The chain's CDR3 is CASSLIGTVPGNEQFF. DNA of the CDR3: TGTGCCAGCAGTTTGATCGGGACTGTTCCGGGGAATGAGCAGTTCTTC.

The CDR3 nucleotides are TGTGCCAGCAGTTGGAGACAGGGCACTGAAGCTTTCTTT. Translation: CASSWRQGTEAFF. The chain carries TRBV2 and TRBJ1-1; the match to TRBD1 covers 7 bases. Germline V CDR1 and CDR2: SNHLY, FYNNEI. The V gene end was trimmed by 5 bases and the J gene end by 4 bases; junction bases not matched to a gene: 4. CDR3 length: 13 amino acids.

This chain links TRBV9 with TRBJ2-2; 12 positions match TRBD2. After removal of 1 base from V and 0 bases from J, the junction contained 7 bases not matched to a gene. Germline CDR1 reads SGDLS; CDR2 reads YYNGEE. CDR3 size: 19 residues. This CDR3 is CASSVLPTSGGTNTGELFF. The CDR3 DNA sequence: TGTGCCAGCAGCGTACTACCGACTAGCGGGGGAACGAACACCGGGGAGCTGTTTTTT.

This chain joins TRBV10-1 and TRBJ2-7; maybe TRBD1 (5 bases). Germline V lookup: CDR1 WNHNN, CDR2 SYGVQD (reference sequence). This CDR3 comprises 15 residues. V was pared by 5 bases and J by 0 bases, with 14 bases between. CDR3 coding DNA: TGCGCCAGCAGTCAGGGCTCCATTGGCTCCTACGAGCAGTACTTC. It encodes CASSQGSIGSYEQYF.

This chain links TRBV12-5 with TRBJ2-4; 10 nucleotides line up with TRBD2. CDR1 and CDR2 (germline): LGHNT, FRNRAP. V lost 0 bases and J lost 3; bases outside the gene matches: 8. This CDR3 has 18 residues. The CDR3 here is CASGLVLGLAAGKNIQYF. The CDR3 DNA follows: TGTGCTAGTGGTTTGGTACTTGGACTAGCGGCGGGCAAAAACATTCAGTACTTC.

The rearrangement joins TRBV28 to TRBJ1-5; D unresolved. V was pared by 8 bases and J by 0 bases, with 11 bases between. The CDR3 runs to 14 residues. Germline V CDR1 and CDR2: MDHEN, SYDVKM. The CDR3 region has the DNA TGTGCCAGCGCACATACTAATAGCAATCAGCCCCAGCATTTT. Protein sequence: CASAHTNSNQPQHF.

This clone has more than one count but fewer than ten. The chain joins TRBV2 to TRBJ1-5; D not resolved. V was cut by 3 bases and J by 4 bases, with 7 bases left in between. From germline, CDR1 is SNHLY and CDR2 FYNNEI. The CDR3 spans 13 residues. Here the CDR3 reads CASSEEFNQPQHF. DNA of the CDR3: TGTGCCAGCAGTGAGGAGTTTAATCAGCCCCAGCATTTT.

The V call is TRBV6-5, the J call TRBJ1-4, with TRBD1 as a possible D gene (5 bases). The V gene lost 6 bases and the J gene lost 5 bases, with 16 bases spanning the gap. The CDR3 consists of 15 residues. Germline V gene lookup returns CDR1 MNHEY and CDR2 SVGAGI. The CDR3 DNA reads TGTGCCAGCAGGGCCCTCGGGGGAAGGAATGAAAAACTGTTTTTT. This sequence encodes CASRALGGRNEKLFF.

The chain links TRBV10-1 to TRBJ1-3; D unclear. This CDR3 has 15 amino acids. CDR1 is WNHNN and CDR2 is SYGVQD in the germline V gene (reference sequence). The V end was cut by 8 bases, the J end by 2 bases, with 16 bases between. DNA of the CDR3: TGCGCCAGCCGTTTCCCGATGGCCACTGGAAACACCATATATTTT. It is translated as CASRFPMATGNTIYF.

This rearrangement joins TRBV6-5 to TRBJ2-7; 8 bases match TRBD2. From germline, CDR1 is MNHEY and CDR2 SVGAGI. The trim removed 8 bases at V and 4 bases at J, leaving 7 bases unmatched. This CDR3 comprises 13 residues. The CDR3 spells CASRGGKAYEQYF. The CDR3 DNA reads TGTGCCAGCCGGGGGGGAAAGGCATACGAGCAGTACTTC.

The J gene is TRBJ1-1, the V gene TRBV11-2; 7 nucleotides line up with TRBD1. The CDR3 runs to 14 residues. In germline, CDR1 is SGHAT, CDR2 FQNNGV. The V gene end was trimmed by 4 bases and the J gene end by 1 base; junction bases not matched to a gene: 3. The CDR3 coding sequence is TGTGCCAGCAGCTGGGGACAGCCGAACACTGAAGCTTTCTTT. This gives the protein CASSWGQPNTEAFF.

CDR3 sequence: CASSSISAGTRNQPQHF. The DNA for the CDR3 is TGTGCCAGCAGTTCAATAAGTGCGGGGACTCGCAATCAGCCCCAGCATTTT. The chain carries TRBV28 and TRBJ1-5, with D possibly matching TRBD1 (5 bases). This CDR3 has 17 residues. The germline CDR1 and CDR2 sequences are MDHEN and SYDVKM. V was shortened by 4 bases and J by 2 bases, with 18 bases between the two germline ends.

This chain uses TRBV5-1 with TRBJ1-4; D not certain. Trimming removed 3 bases at V and 8 bases at J, with 20 bases between. Germline V gene data show CDR1 as SGHRS and CDR2 as YFSETQ. There are 16 residues in the CDR3. The CDR3 sequence is CASSSFADSKVEKLFF. The CDR3 nucleotides are TGCGCCAGCAGCTCTTTTGCGGACTCAAAGGTGGAAAAACTGTTTTTT.

The chain carries TRBV5-4 and TRBJ1-6; D is perhaps TRBD1 (5 bases). CDR1 SGHNT and CDR2 YYREEE come from the germline V gene (reference sequence). The V end was cut by 4 bases, the J end by 0 bases, with 8 bases between. CDR3 size: 15 residues. The CDR3 here is CASSPDSSYNSPLHF. The DNA for the CDR3 is TGTGCCAGCAGCCCTGACAGCTCCTATAATTCACCCCTCCACTTT.

The chain has TRBV4-2 and TRBJ1-6; no clear D gene. The CDR3 runs to 18 residues. The germline V gene encodes CDR1 LGHNA and CDR2 YNFKEQ. Deletions cut 0 bases from V and 0 bases from J, with 12 bases between. CDR3 nucleotides: TGTGCCAGCAGCCAAGACGTAACTTCCCCCTCCTATAATTCACCCCTCCACTTT. Translation gives CASSQDVTSPSYNSPLHF.

This sequence joins TRBV19 and TRBJ2-1; TRBD1 matches 8 bases. The junction had 4 bases not matched to a gene; V was cut back by 6 bases and J by 9 bases. The CDR3 runs 12 residues. The germline CDR1 and CDR2 sequences are LNHDA and SQIVND (reference sequence). The CDR3 coding sequence is TGTGCCAGTAGCCCTGGGACAGGTGAGCAGTTCTTC. It specifies CASSPGTGEQFF.

The chain uses TRBV19 and TRBJ1-2; the D is unclear. V dropped 8 bases and J dropped 3 bases, with 16 bases sitting between them. This CDR3 contains 14 residues. The germline gives CDR1 LNHDA, CDR2 SQIVND (reference sequence). The CDR3 sequence is CASLDAPRDYGYTF. The CDR3 coding sequence is TGTGCCAGTCTTGACGCCCCCCGGGACTATGGCTACACCTTC.

The chain links TRBV5-1 to TRBJ2-1, with D perhaps matching TRBD2 (6 bases). The CDR3 extends over 16 amino acids. The V and J ends lost 0 bases and 3 bases respectively, with 13 bases between them. Germline V lookup: CDR1 SGHRS, CDR2 YFSETQ. Here the CDR3 reads CASSLAEGRVYNEQFF. In DNA form, the CDR3 reads TGCGCCAGCAGCTTGGCGGAGGGCCGCGTCTACAATGAGCAGTTCTTC.

The chain employs TRBV4-1 and TRBJ2-3; 11 bases map to TRBD2. This CDR3 region has 15 residues. The V and J ends lost 4 bases and 3 bases, in that order; junction bases with no gene match: 3. Germline V gene data show CDR1 as MGHRA and CDR2 as YSYEKL. Written as DNA, the CDR3 is TGCGCCAGCAGCCGGTTAGCGGGGGGGACAGATACGCAGTATTTT. Amino acids: CASSRLAGGTDTQYF.

The chain joins TRBV19 to TRBJ1-2; TRBD1 agrees at 8 bases. The CDR3 length is 15 residues. Trimming removed 3 bases from V and 2 bases from J; junction bases left unmatched: 5. Germline V gene sequence: CDR1 LNHDA, CDR2 SQIVND (reference sequence). For the CDR3, the DNA is TGTGCCAGTAGTATTGGCCGGACAGGGAACTATGGCTACACCTTC. Amino acids: CASSIGRTGNYGYTF.

This chain connects TRBV7-9 to TRBJ1-4, with 7 nucleotides matching TRBD1. The germline CDR1 and CDR2 sequences are SEHNR and FQNEAQ (reference sequence). The V and J ends lost 7 bases and 3 bases, in that order; junction bases with no gene match: 11. The CDR3 is 16 amino acids. The CDR3 loop reads CASTSWAGGSNEKLFF. The CDR3 region has the DNA TGTGCCAGCACCTCTTGGGCAGGGGGATCTAATGAAAAACTGTTTTTT.

The V gene is TRBV2, the J gene TRBJ1-1, with TRBD1 as a possible D gene (6 bases). CDR1 and CDR2 from the germline V gene are SNHLY and FYNNEI. CDR3 length equals 14 residues. The V end lost 4 bases, the J end lost 5 bases, and 14 bases lay between the germline ends. In DNA form, the CDR3 reads TGTGCCAGCAGTGTAGCAGGGGCCAGAACTGAAGCTTTCTTT. Translating it yields CASSVAGARTEAFF.

Concerning this clone itself: The junction differs from germline at one of its ends, possibly a read error. The V gene is TRBV11-2, the J gene TRBJ2-7; 10 positions match TRBD2. CDR1 SGHAT and CDR2 FQNNGV come from the germline V gene. The CDR3 totals 14 residues. The DNA of the CDR3 is TGTGCCAGCAGCTTATCTTTACTAGCGGGGCCCCTGGGCTTC. This gives the protein CASSLSLLAGPLGF.

The J gene is TRBJ1-6, the V gene TRBV7-3, with a tentative D call TRBD1 (6 bases). Trimming stripped 1 base from V and 6 bases from J, with 7 bases between. The CDR3 length is 14 residues. Germline V CDR1 and CDR2: SGHTA, FQGTGA. The CDR3 sequence: CASSLIRGNSPLHF. The CDR3 nucleotides are TGTGCCAGCAGCTTAATCAGGGGTAATTCACCCCTCCACTTT.

This chain joins TRBV6-5 and TRBJ2-7, with a possible D match to TRBD1 (6 bases). In germline, CDR1 is MNHEY, CDR2 SVGAGI. The CDR3 is made up of 12 amino acids. V lost 5 bases, J lost 4 bases, and 9 bases lay in between. The CDR3 here is CASSRTGYEQYF. The CDR3 DNA follows: TGTGCCAGCAGTCGTACAGGGTACGAGCAGTACTTC.

The chain combines TRBV18 with TRBJ1-6; 11 nucleotides match TRBD1. V was clipped by 2 bases and J by 9 bases; unmatched bases: 6. Germline V CDR1 and CDR2: KGHSH, LQKENI. The CDR3 contains 16 residues. CDR3 sequence (DNA): TGTGCCAGCTCACCAGGACAGGGGGCAGGAGGTTCACCCCTCCACTTT. It yields the protein CASSPGQGAGGSPLHF.